Presented here are 27 T cell receptor beta chains from one specimen sequenced in a study of technical replicates of blood from several donors. The repertoire was sequenced with immunoSEQ multiplex PCR; TCRdb's copy has only in-frame clones and lacks some. The sample has approximately 81,000 clones, 81% seen once. The sequenced material came from PBMCs. All receptors derive from a human donor in good health. Some clones in this sample may be carry-over from other donors' samples.

The V and J genes are TRBV6-1 and TRBJ2-2; perhaps TRBD2 as D (6 bases). The CDR3 contains 14 residues. Germline V gene lookup returns CDR1 MNHNS and CDR2 SASEGT. Trimming removed 8 bases from V and 2 bases from J, with 12 bases in between. The CDR3 DNA sequence: TGTGCCAGCGGAGGGCGGGATAACACCGGGGAGCTGTTTTTT. Translation: CASGGRDNTGELFF.

CDR3: CASSASGTGAYEQYF. The CDR3 bases are TGTGCCAGCAGCGCTTCCGGGACAGGAGCCTACGAGCAGTACTTC. This rearrangement joins TRBV11-3 to TRBJ2-7, with 8 bases that match TRBD1. CDR3 size: 15 residues. V lost 5 bases, J lost 2 bases, and 8 bases stayed unmatched. Germline values: CDR1 SGHNT, CDR2 YENEEA.

The CDR3 is CASSHIQSSYNEQFF. The CDR3 DNA sequence: TGCGCCAGCAGCCACATACAAAGCTCCTACAATGAGCAGTTCTTC. This chain connects TRBV4-3 to TRBJ2-1; unclear D gene. V was shortened by 3 bases and J by 0 bases, with 9 bases between the two germline ends. The CDR3 runs 15 residues. Germline assignment: CDR1 LGHNA and CDR2 YSLEER.

The V gene is TRBV4-1, the J gene TRBJ2-7; 8 bases fit TRBD2. The V gene's germline CDR1 is MGHRA and CDR2 YSYEKL. V dropped 2 bases and J dropped 5; count of bases not matched to a gene: 11. CDR3 length: 16 amino acids. The CDR3 region has the DNA TGCGCCAGCAGCCAAAGGTCAGGGCGGGGGGTTCACGAGCAGTACTTC. It codes for CASSQRSGRGVHEQYF.

The CDR3 region has the DNA TGTGCCAGCAGCCCTAACGGACTAGCTATTTCAGAGACCCAGTACTTC. Translation gives CASSPNGLAISETQYF. The V and J genes are TRBV7-2 and TRBJ2-5; TRBD2 agrees at 8 bases. This CDR3 has 16 residues. V trimming: 5 bases; J trimming: 4 bases; junction bases outside the gene matches: 12. CDR1 SGHTA and CDR2 FQGNSA come from the germline V gene.

This clone was detected once. The chain is built from TRBV7-9 and TRBJ1-1, with TRBD1 as a possible D gene (6 bases). V was trimmed by 5 bases and J by 4 bases, leaving 14 bases between them. The germline CDR1 and CDR2 sequences are SEHNR and FQNEAQ (reference sequence). The CDR3 contains 14 residues. CDR3 nucleotides: TGTGCCAGCAGCCTATCCTACAGGGTCACTGAAGCTTTCTTT. It is translated as CASSLSYRVTEAFF. Based on the CDR3 plus reference TRBV7-9 and TRBJ1-1, the full variable domain is DTGVSQNPRHKITKRGQNVTFRCDPISEHNRLYWYRQTLGQGPEFLTYFQNEAQLEKSRLLSDRFSAERPKGSFSTLEIQRTEQGDSAMYLCASSLSYRVTEAFFGQGTRLTVV.

V is TRBV6-5 and J is TRBJ2-7; possible D gene TRBD2, 5 bases. The CDR3 consists of 14 residues. Germline CDR1 MNHEY, CDR2 SVGAGI. Trimming pared 2 bases from V and 2 bases from J, leaving 10 bases between. In nucleotides, the CDR3 is TGTGCCAGCAGTTACAGCGGAACCACCTACGAGCAGTACTTC. It yields the protein CASSYSGTTYEQYF.

The J gene is TRBJ2-1, the V gene TRBV2, with 8 bases lining up with TRBD2. Germline trimming cut 2 bases from V and 2 bases from J; bases unmatched to any gene: 2. Germline V gene data show CDR1 as SNHLY and CDR2 as FYNNEI. The CDR3 is 15 residues long. The CDR3 coding sequence is TGTGCCAGCAGTGAAACGGGGGGGCCCTACAATGAGCAGTTCTTC. Translation: CASSETGGPYNEQFF.

Comments on this clone: The junction departs from germline at one end; a sequencing error may be responsible. The chain carries TRBV29-1 and TRBJ1-3, with TRBD1 matching 7 bases. CDR1 and CDR2 from the germline V gene are SQVTM and ANQGSEA. The CDR3 runs to 13 residues. CDR3 coding DNA: TGCAGCGTTGAGGGACAGCTCGGGGACACCATACATTTT. The encoded protein is CSVEGQLGDTIHF. The full variable domain, rest sourced from reference TRBV29-1 and TRBJ1-3, is SAVISQKPSRDICQRGTSLTIQCQVDSQVTMMFWYRQQPGQSLTLIATANQGSEATYESGFVIDKFPISRPNLTFSTLTVSNMSPEDSSIYLCSVEGQLGDTIHFGEGSWLTVV.

This clone came up a few times. The chain employs TRBV7-6 and TRBJ2-7; TRBD1 might be the D (8 bases). The CDR3 runs 17 residues. Germline loops: CDR1 SGHVS, CDR2 FNYEAQ. V lost 5 bases and J 2 bases, leaving 22 bases between the germline ends. The CDR3 here is CASSPSTGGGIAYEQYF. CDR3 DNA: TGTGCCAGCAGCCCATCAACAGGGGGGGGTATTGCCTACGAGCAGTACTTC.

As for this clone: Being one base from a much bigger clone, this may be a read error. The rearrangement uses TRBV7-2 and TRBJ2-2; 10 bases match TRBD1. Germline CDR1 SGHTA, CDR2 FQGNSA. V lost 4 bases to trimming and J lost 6 bases; unmatched junction nucleotides: 2. The CDR3 consists of 14 residues. CDR3 DNA: TGTGCCAGCAGCTATGGGACAGGGGCCGGGGAGCTGTTTTTT. Its protein is CASSYGTGAGELFF.

CDR3 in DNA: TGTGCCAGCAGCCTCCTCACACAGGGGGGTGATGGCTACACCTTC. Its protein is CASSLLTQGGDGYTF. The chain employs TRBV14 and TRBJ1-2; 8 bases are a match to TRBD1. Germline V lookup: CDR1 SGHDN, CDR2 FVKESK. The trim removed 4 bases at V and 6 bases at J, leaving 10 bases unmatched. This CDR3 has 15 residues.

This sequence joins TRBV27 and TRBJ1-5; D uncertain. Per the germline V gene, CDR1 is MNHEY and CDR2 is SMNVEV (reference sequence). This CDR3 is built from 16 residues. The V end was cut by 6 bases, the J end by 0 bases, with 15 bases between. The CDR3: CASREEPSYSNQPQHF. As DNA, the CDR3 is TGTGCCAGCAGAGAGGAACCTTCTTATAGCAATCAGCCCCAGCATTTT.

The rearrangement joins TRBV10-3 to TRBJ1-1; TRBD1 matches 7 bases. CDR3 size: 16 residues. Germline V gene lookup returns CDR1 ENHRY and CDR2 SYGVKD. After removal of 3 bases from V and 11 bases from J, the junction contained 18 bases not matched to a gene. The CDR3 bases are TGTGCCATCAGTGATACCCACAGGGGTACCTTTGGGGGGGCTTTCTTT. Translating gives CAISDTHRGTFGGAFF.

The rearrangement uses TRBV30 and TRBJ2-3; D is perhaps TRBD2 (5 bases). Trimming shortened V by 5 bases and J by 10 bases, and 13 bases separated the two germline ends. CDR3 length equals 11 residues. Germline V gene lookup returns CDR1 GTSNPN and CDR2 SVGIG (reference sequence). This CDR3 is CAWSPEGPQYF. DNA of the CDR3: TGTGCCTGGTCCCCTGAGGGTCCGCAGTATTTT.

This sequence joins TRBV10-2 and TRBJ2-1; D perhaps matches TRBD2 (5 bases). Germline CDR1 WSHSY, CDR2 SAAADI. The V end lost 8 bases, the J end lost 9 bases, and 20 bases lay between the germline ends. The CDR3 runs to 14 residues. The DNA of the CDR3 is TGCGCCAGCCGGGTAGGAGGCGCCTCCGCTGAGCAGTTCTTC. Residues: CASRVGGASAEQFF.

The genes are TRBV9 and TRBJ2-6, with 13 bases that match TRBD2. V lost 7 bases, J lost 4 bases, and 8 bases stayed unmatched. The V gene's germline CDR1 is SGDLS and CDR2 YYNGEE. CDR3 length equals 17 residues. CDR3 nucleotide sequence: TGTGCCAGCGGTGGACTAGCGGGAGTGGGCGGGGCCAACGTCCTGACTTTC. This encodes CASGGLAGVGGANVLTF.

The CDR3 nucleotides read TGTGCCACCAGCAGAGATCCTATGAGCAACCCCTACAATGAGCAGTTCTTC. As protein: CATSRDPMSNPYNEQFF. The rearrangement links TRBV15 to TRBJ2-1; no clear D. There are 17 residues in the CDR3. The germline CDR1 and CDR2 sequences are LNHNV and YYDKDF (reference sequence). The V end was cut by 0 bases, the J end by 2 bases, with 14 bases between.

The gene calls are TRBV27 and TRBJ2-7; 10 bases fit TRBD2. Trimming at V came to 6 bases and at J to 2 bases, leaving 10 bases not matched to a gene. The CDR3 has 16 residues. Per germline, CDR1 MNHEY and CDR2 SMNVEV (reference sequence). The CDR3: CASRATTSGKTYEQYF. CDR3 nucleotide sequence: TGTGCCAGCAGGGCCACAACTAGCGGGAAGACCTACGAGCAGTACTTC.

This chain connects TRBV7-6 to TRBJ2-3, with 8 bases matching TRBD1. This CDR3 is built from 14 residues. V dropped 5 bases and J dropped 3; count of bases not matched to a gene: 4. Germline loops: CDR1 SGHVS, CDR2 FNYEAQ. The CDR3 nucleotides are TGTGCCAGCAGCCCGGACAGGGAGACAGATACGCAGTATTTT. Translation: CASSPDRETDTQYF.

The rearrangement joins TRBV7-9 to TRBJ2-7; TRBD2 might be the D (7 bases). The CDR3 contains 15 residues. Trimming left V 6 bases short and J 5 bases short, with 20 bases between. The germline gives CDR1 SEHNR, CDR2 FQNEAQ (reference sequence). CDR3 region: CASSTGVGGRNEQYF. The CDR3 coding sequence is TGTGCCAGCAGTACGGGGGTCGGGGGGCGTAACGAGCAGTACTTC. Full variable domain (remainder filled in from reference TRBV7-9 and TRBJ2-7): DTGVSQNPRHKITKRGQNVTFRCDPISEHNRLYWYRQTLGQGPEFLTYFQNEAQLEKSRLLSDRFSAERPKGSFSTLEIQRTEQGDSAMYLCASSTGVGGRNEQYFGPGTRLTVT.

The rearrangement joins TRBV28 to TRBJ2-7, with 8 nucleotides matching TRBD2. The CDR3 totals 16 residues. Germline CDR1 MDHEN, CDR2 SYDVKM. V shed 8 bases, J shed 3 bases, and the junction held 15 bases outside the gene matches. In DNA, the CDR3 is TGTGCCAGCCCGCCCGGGAGGGCCTCAACAGGCTACGAGCAGTACTTC. It translates to CASPPGRASTGYEQYF. The full variable domain, with the rest looked up from reference TRBV28 and TRBJ2-7, is DVKVTQSSRYLVKRTGEKVFLECVQDMDHENMFWYRQDPGLGLRLIYFSYDVKMKEKGDIPEGYSVSREKKERFSLILESASTNQTSMYLCASPPGRASTGYEQYFGPGTRLTVT.

The chain recombines TRBV9 with TRBJ1-2; tentatively, D is TRBD1 (5 bases). Germline V gives CDR1 SGDLS, CDR2 YYNGEE. There are 15 residues in the CDR3. V gave up 3 bases and J gave up 5 bases, with 17 bases separating them. The CDR3 DNA follows: TGTGCCAGCAGCGCTGGACAATATCGTTGGTATGGCTACACCTTC. As protein: CASSAGQYRWYGYTF.

The gene calls are TRBV4-1 and TRBJ2-5; weak D call: TRBD2 (6 bases). V was clipped by 2 bases and J by 1 base, with 11 bases between them. Germline assignment: CDR1 MGHRA and CDR2 YSYEKL. The CDR3 is 15 residues long. DNA of the CDR3: TGCGCCAGCAGCCAACTCTTAGCGGCCCAAGAGACCCAGTACTTC. Translating gives CASSQLLAAQETQYF.

The V gene is TRBV21-1, the J gene TRBJ2-5; the table assigns TRBD2, which was not confirmed against the DNA. TRBV21-1 has pseudogene status. There are 14 residues in the CDR3. The CDR3 is CASSKARGRETQYF. The DNA for the CDR3 is TGTGCCAGCAGCAAAGCGCGGGGGCGAGAGACCCAGTACTTC.

The sample holds a few counts of this clone. The V call is TRBV19, the J call TRBJ1-2; 7 bases align to TRBD1. CDR1 and CDR2 (germline): LNHDA, SQIVND (reference sequence). V dropped 6 bases and J dropped 4; count of bases not matched to a gene: 8. The CDR3 is made up of 14 amino acids. In DNA form, the CDR3 reads TGTGCCAGTAGGGCCCCGGGACAGCTCTATGGCTACACCTTC. Translated, it gives CASRAPGQLYGYTF.

J is TRBJ1-3 and V is TRBV4-1; D may be TRBD1 (5 bases). The ends were cut back, 4 bases at V and 4 bases at J, with 14 bases in the middle. The CDR3 is 15 amino acids. Looked up from germline, CDR1 is MGHRA and CDR2 is YSYEKL. Here the CDR3 reads CASSPPGTGGNTIYF. The CDR3 DNA is TGCGCCAGCAGCCCTCCCGGCACAGGAGGAAACACCATATATTTT.